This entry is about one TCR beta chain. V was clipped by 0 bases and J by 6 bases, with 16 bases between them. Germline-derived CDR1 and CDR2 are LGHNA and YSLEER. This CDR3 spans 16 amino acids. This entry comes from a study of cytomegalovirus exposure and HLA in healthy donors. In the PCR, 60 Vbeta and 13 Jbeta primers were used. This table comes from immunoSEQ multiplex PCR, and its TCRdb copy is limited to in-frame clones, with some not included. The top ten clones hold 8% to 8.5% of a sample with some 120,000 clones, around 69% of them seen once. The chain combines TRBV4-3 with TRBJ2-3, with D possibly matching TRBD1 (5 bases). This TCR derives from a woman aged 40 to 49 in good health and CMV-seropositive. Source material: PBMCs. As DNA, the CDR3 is TGCGCCAGCAGCCAAGAGATGTCGGCAGGGAAGGATACGCAGTATTTT. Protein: CASSQEMSAGKDTQYF.